The rows below give T cell receptor beta chains drawn from one sample of a study of T-cell memory formation after mild COVID-19. TCRdb ran MiXCR on the 5' RACE reads and lists one entry per CDR3 protein. The profile shows some 7,400 distinct CDR3 sequences, approximately 31% of them singletons. What was sequenced was PBMCs or a T cell subset sorted from them (not recorded which). All receptors derive from an adult woman who had mild COVID-19 (a few samples of this study predate the infection). Cell type and time point are not known. Both conserved end residues are part of each CDR3. Fields, in order: CDR3 length, J gene, V gene, CDR3 protein.

len: 15
j_gene: TRBJ1-5
v_gene: TRBV6-2/TRBV6-3
CDR3aa: CASSYRGISNQPQHF

len: 16
j_gene: TRBJ2-5
v_gene: TRBV5-1
CDR3aa: CASTWRSGVFQETQYF

len: 15
j_gene: TRBJ2-7
v_gene: TRBV4-1
CDR3aa: CASSHYGQGGHEQYF

len: 18
j_gene: TRBJ1-1
v_gene: TRBV5-1
CDR3aa: CASSLRVGVRGSNSEAFF

len: 12
j_gene: TRBJ1-1
v_gene: TRBV7-2
CDR3aa: CASSFGLAEAFF

len: 14
j_gene: TRBJ2-1
v_gene: TRBV7-8
CDR3aa: CASKTGTEHNEQFF

len: 19
j_gene: TRBJ1-1
v_gene: TRBV7-3
CDR3aa: CASSPAGGQGWKKNTEAFF

len: 14
j_gene: TRBJ2-6
v_gene: TRBV12-3/TRBV12-4
CDR3aa: CASSPPTSSNVLTF

len: 17
j_gene: TRBJ2-7
v_gene: TRBV11-3
CDR3aa: CASSHGLAGGPGYEQYF

len: 17
j_gene: TRBJ2-2
v_gene: TRBV4-3
CDR3aa: CASSPQLAGGHTGELFF

len: 17
j_gene: TRBJ2-4
v_gene: TRBV6-2/TRBV6-3
CDR3aa: CASSPSSGRVAKNIQYF

len: 16
j_gene: TRBJ2-3
v_gene: TRBV20-1
CDR3aa: CSATTRTSGSTDTQYF

len: 16
j_gene: TRBJ1-1
v_gene: TRBV27
CDR3aa: CASRPYATGMNTEAFF

len: 12
j_gene: TRBJ1-4
v_gene: TRBV5-1
CDR3aa: CASRFWGEKLFF

len: 14
j_gene: TRBJ2-3
v_gene: TRBV5-1
CDR3aa: CASSLGPSTDTQYF

len: 14
j_gene: TRBJ2-3
v_gene: TRBV18
CDR3aa: CASSLGTNDDTQYF

len: 15
j_gene: TRBJ2-7
v_gene: TRBV6-5
CDR3aa: CASTGAVGPSYEQYF

len: 14
j_gene: TRBJ2-7
v_gene: TRBV5-6
CDR3aa: CASSAPGRRYEQYF

len: 15
j_gene: TRBJ1-1
v_gene: TRBV4-2
CDR3aa: CASSQAVEGVAEAFF

len: 14
j_gene: TRBJ2-1
v_gene: TRBV25-1
CDR3aa: CASSQGYSGNEQFF

len: 15
j_gene: TRBJ2-7
v_gene: TRBV12-3/TRBV12-4
CDR3aa: CASSLGGGAAYEQYF

len: 15
j_gene: TRBJ2-1
v_gene: TRBV18
CDR3aa: CASSPLGSSGPEQFF

len: 14
j_gene: TRBJ2-1
v_gene: TRBV29-1
CDR3aa: CSVVSVDRADEQFF

len: 11
j_gene: TRBJ1-2
v_gene: TRBV12-3/TRBV12-4
CDR3aa: CASSLVGGYTF

len: 15
j_gene: TRBJ2-7
v_gene: TRBV7-9
CDR3aa: CASSVTFGSVNEQYF

len: 13
j_gene: TRBJ1-1
v_gene: TRBV30
CDR3aa: CAWKKQVNTEAFF

len: 13
j_gene: TRBJ2-3
v_gene: TRBV27
CDR3aa: CASSSRVPDTQYF

len: 14
j_gene: TRBJ1-1
v_gene: TRBV30
CDR3aa: CALPRRWAWTEAFF

len: 14
j_gene: TRBJ2-7
v_gene: TRBV7-9
CDR3aa: CASSLVVRPYEQYF

len: 14
j_gene: TRBJ2-5
v_gene: TRBV28
CDR3aa: CASNWRQGVETQYF

len: 13
j_gene: TRBJ1-5
v_gene: TRBV9
CDR3aa: CASSGGLRQPQHF

len: 14
j_gene: TRBJ2-7
v_gene: TRBV3-2
CDR3aa: CASSQDGYVDEQYF

len: 13
j_gene: TRBJ2-2
v_gene: TRBV3-1
CDR3aa: CASSQDVTGELFF

len: 15
j_gene: TRBJ1-1
v_gene: TRBV2
CDR3aa: CASSDVDRGYGEAFF

len: 15
j_gene: TRBJ2-1
v_gene: TRBV9
CDR3aa: CASSASGIVWNEQFF

len: 12
j_gene: TRBJ2-7
v_gene: TRBV5-8
CDR3aa: CASIPWAYEQYF

len: 17
j_gene: TRBJ2-1
v_gene: TRBV12-3/TRBV12-4
CDR3aa: CASGPFPPELEYNEQFF

len: 15
j_gene: TRBJ2-7
v_gene: TRBV12-3/TRBV12-4
CDR3aa: CASSFGPTGYYEQYF

len: 12
j_gene: TRBJ2-1
v_gene: TRBV10-3
CDR3aa: CAISVSGDEQFF

len: 17
j_gene: TRBJ2-4
v_gene: TRBV14
CDR3aa: CASSKDPQGLAKNIQYF

len: 22
j_gene: TRBJ1-6
v_gene: TRBV6-6
CDR3aa: CASSVLAAGTDGLGGYNSPLHF

len: 18
j_gene: TRBJ1-1
v_gene: TRBV4-2
CDR3aa: CASSQVGPVPGGSTEAFF

len: 14
j_gene: TRBJ2-2
v_gene: TRBV6-5
CDR3aa: CASSYSVGGGELFF

len: 16
j_gene: TRBJ2-1
v_gene: TRBV6-2/TRBV6-3
CDR3aa: CASSYSGEAGFNEQFF

len: 14
j_gene: TRBJ1-1
v_gene: TRBV5-1
CDR3aa: CASSLANRNTEAFF

len: 13
j_gene: TRBJ2-7
v_gene: TRBV12-3/TRBV12-4
CDR3aa: CASRGTGGYEQYF

len: 15
j_gene: TRBJ2-3
v_gene: TRBV5-6
CDR3aa: CASSLFGQSTDTQYF

len: 18
j_gene: TRBJ2-3
v_gene: TRBV3-1
CDR3aa: CASSQGVAGPHIPDTQYF

len: 14
j_gene: TRBJ2-3
v_gene: TRBV29-1
CDR3aa: CSVEGPLRTDTQYF

len: 13
j_gene: TRBJ1-1
v_gene: TRBV7-6
CDR3aa: CASSSQGGTEAFF

len: 14
j_gene: TRBJ2-3
v_gene: TRBV5-1
CDR3aa: CASSFEHAMDTQYF

len: 12
j_gene: TRBJ2-7
v_gene: TRBV12-3/TRBV12-4
CDR3aa: CASSLNPYEQYF

len: 14
j_gene: TRBJ2-1
v_gene: TRBV10-3
CDR3aa: CAISEGNRGYEQFF

len: 13
j_gene: TRBJ2-7
v_gene: TRBV12-3/TRBV12-4
CDR3aa: CASSPSDFTRKYF

len: 14
j_gene: TRBJ1-2
v_gene: TRBV5-4
CDR3aa: CASSFRWGPGGYTF

len: 16
j_gene: TRBJ1-1
v_gene: TRBV7-2
CDR3aa: CASSLVGSGMNTEAFF

len: 14
j_gene: TRBJ2-3
v_gene: TRBV7-2
CDR3aa: CASKRGQYTDTQYF

len: 15
j_gene: TRBJ2-7
v_gene: TRBV27
CDR3aa: CASSLLAGGSYEQYF

len: 15
j_gene: TRBJ2-7
v_gene: TRBV15
CDR3aa: CATSRGVIGDFEQYF

len: 16
j_gene: TRBJ2-5
v_gene: TRBV7-8
CDR3aa: CASSPPGLAGVETQYF